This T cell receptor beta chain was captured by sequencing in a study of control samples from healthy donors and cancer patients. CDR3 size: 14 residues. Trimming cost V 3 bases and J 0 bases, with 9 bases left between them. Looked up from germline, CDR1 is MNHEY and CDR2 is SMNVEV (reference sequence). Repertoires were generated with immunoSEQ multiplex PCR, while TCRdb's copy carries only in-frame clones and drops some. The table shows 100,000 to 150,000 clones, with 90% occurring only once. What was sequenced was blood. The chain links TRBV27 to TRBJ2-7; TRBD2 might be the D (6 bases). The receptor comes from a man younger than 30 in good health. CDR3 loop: CASSLAGPSYEQYF. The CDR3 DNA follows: TGTGCCAGCAGTTTGGCGGGGCCCTCCTACGAGCAGTACTTC.